This TCR beta chain was sequenced during a study of shared T cell receptors in the human thymus. Germline CDR1 and CDR2: SQVTM and ANQGSEA. V was shortened by 4 bases and J by 4 bases, with 10 bases between the two germline ends. CDR3 length equals 13 residues. Sequencing used immunoSEQ multiplex PCR; TCRdb keeps in-frame clones, though not all of them. Among approximately 580,000 clones listed, around 82% were seen once. This clone has more than one count but fewer than ten. This sample was also put to use in a study of human thymus T cells.

V and J are TRBV29-1 and TRBJ2-2, with no clear D. The sequenced sample was thymocytes. The clonotype was recovered from a boy less than two years old with a congenital heart defect. CDR3 sequence reads: CSVVRPSTGELFF. As DNA, the CDR3 is TGCAGCGTTGTGAGGCCATCCACCGGGGAGCTGTTTTTT.